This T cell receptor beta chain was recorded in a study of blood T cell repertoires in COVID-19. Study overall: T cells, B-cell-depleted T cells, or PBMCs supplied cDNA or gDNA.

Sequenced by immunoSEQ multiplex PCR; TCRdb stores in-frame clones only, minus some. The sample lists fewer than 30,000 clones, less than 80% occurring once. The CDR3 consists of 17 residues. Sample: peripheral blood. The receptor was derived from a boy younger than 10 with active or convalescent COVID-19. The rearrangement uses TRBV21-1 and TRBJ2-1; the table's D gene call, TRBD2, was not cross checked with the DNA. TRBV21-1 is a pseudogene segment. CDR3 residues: CATTQRSRRSSYNEQFF. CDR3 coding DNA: TGTGCCACCACCCAAAGGAGCCGGAGGAGCTCCTACAATGAGCAGTTCTTC.